These 2 T cell receptor beta chains share one sample of origin, sequenced in a study of patients with pleural tuberculosis. Each CDR3 protein gets one entry after TCRdb re-called the reads with MiXCR. In the table there are tens of thousands of distinct CDR3 sequences, about 18% of which are singletons. The sequenced sample consisted of peripheral blood. The receptors were sampled from a human donor with pleural tuberculosis.

This clonotype came up many times. The chain joins TRBV6-6 to TRBJ2-7; tentative D call: TRBD1 (6 bases). Trimming removed 0 bases at V and 5 bases at J, with 14 bases between. The germline CDR1 and CDR2 sequences are MNHNY and SVGAGI (reference sequence). The CDR3 contains 15 residues. This chain's CDR3 is CASSYSDRSPHEQYF. The CDR3 DNA follows: TGTGCCAGCAGTTACTCTGACAGGTCCCCCCACGAGCAGTACTTC.

The sample holds many counts of this clonotype. This may arise from a read error, as a much more abundant clone is one base away. This sequence joins TRBV15 and TRBJ1-2; D unresolved. CDR1 is LNHNV, CDR2 YYDKDF, per germline (reference sequence). The CDR3 has 15 residues. The CDR3 loop is CATSTGLDPFYGYAF. The DNA of the CDR3 is TGTGCCACCAGCACCGGACTTGACCCATTCTATGGCTACGCCTTC.